A single sample is the source of the 6 T cell receptor beta chains below, sequenced in a study of blood T cell repertoires in COVID-19. TCRdb's table, derived via immunoSEQ multiplex PCR, lists solely in-frame clones and lacks some. The sample gives around 250,000 clones, around 88% of which show up once; 5% to 6% is in the top ten. Sample: peripheral blood. These receptors were obtained from a man aged 80 or over with acute or convalescent COVID-19.

The chain is built from TRBV19 and TRBJ1-2, with D perhaps matching TRBD1 (6 bases). The CDR3 extends over 16 amino acids. Between the trimmed V and J ends, which lost 4 bases and 0 bases, there was a span of 15 bases. From germline, CDR1 is LNHDA and CDR2 SQIVND (reference sequence). CDR3 sequence: CASSTEQGPANYGYTF. CDR3 nucleotide sequence: TGTGCCAGTAGTACAGAACAGGGTCCAGCTAACTATGGCTACACCTTC.

The rearrangement uses TRBV6-5 and TRBJ2-5, with TRBD1 as a possible D gene (5 bases). V dropped 5 bases and J dropped 0 bases, with 7 bases sitting between them. Germline-derived CDR1 and CDR2 are MNHEY and SVGAGI. This CDR3 has 13 amino acids. The CDR3 DNA follows: TGTGCCAGCAGTCAACAGGACCAAGAGACCCAGTACTTC. It codes for CASSQQDQETQYF.

V is TRBV7-2 and J is TRBJ2-5; no clear D gene. Trimming removed 5 bases at V and 4 bases at J, with 8 bases between. Germline V gene data show CDR1 as SGHTA and CDR2 as FQGNSA. CDR3 size: 12 residues. CDR3 in amino acids: CASSAFGETQYF. CDR3 DNA sequence: TGTGCCAGCAGCGCCTTCGGAGAGACCCAGTACTTC.

The chain employs TRBV6-5 and TRBJ2-3; D is ambiguous. CDR3 length equals 13 residues. The V and J ends lost 4 bases and 3 bases respectively, with 8 bases between them. The germline gives CDR1 MNHEY, CDR2 SVGAGI. The CDR3 coding sequence is TGTGCCAGCAGTTTTTGGGCGACAGATACGCAGTATTTT. Translated, it gives CASSFWATDTQYF.

The chain carries TRBV19 and TRBJ1-6, with unresolved D. V lost 6 bases to trimming and J lost 6 bases, with 12 bases between them. CDR1 and CDR2 from the germline V gene are LNHDA and SQIVND (reference sequence). The CDR3 consists of 14 residues. CDR3 protein: CASRTLTLNSPLHF. CDR3 DNA: TGTGCCAGTAGGACGTTGACTCTTAATTCACCCCTCCACTTT.

The sample holds one count of this clone. V gene TRBV2 combines with J gene TRBJ1-3, with D perhaps TRBD1 (6 bases). CDR1 is SNHLY and CDR2 is FYNNEI in the germline V gene. The length of the CDR3 is 16 residues. Trimming pared 3 bases from V and 0 bases from J, leaving 12 bases between. The CDR3 coding sequence is TGTGCCAGCAGTGAGGGAAGGACAGACTCTGGAAACACCATATATTTT. Protein sequence: CASSEGRTDSGNTIYF. The whole variable domain, filled in from reference TRBV2 and TRBJ1-3, reads EPEVTQTPSHQVTQMGQEVILRCVPISNHLYFYWYRQILGQKVEFLVSFYNNEISEKSEIFDDQFSVERPDGSNFTLKIRSTKLEDSAMYFCASSEGRTDSGNTIYFGEGSWLTVV.